This entry concerns a single TCR beta chain. The data stem from a study of cytomegalovirus exposure and HLA in healthy donors. CDR1 and CDR2 from the germline V gene are SGDLS and YYNGEE. CDR3 size: 16 residues. Trimming cost V 4 bases and J 2 bases, with 16 bases left between them. The PCR employed 60 Vbeta primers together with 13 Jbeta primers. TCRdb's table, derived via immunoSEQ multiplex PCR, lists solely in-frame clones and lacks some. The sample has about 82,000 clones, 70% to 85% seen once; the top ten hold around 15%. The chain is built from TRBV9 and TRBJ1-3, with D maybe TRBD1 (5 bases). Sequencing was carried out using PBMCs. The clonotype originates from a human donor in good health. CDR3 sequence (DNA): TGTGCCAGCAGCTCCCTGACAGATACGGCTGGAAACACCATATATTTT. Protein: CASSSLTDTAGNTIYF.